This T cell receptor (beta chain) is drawn from a study of regulatory T cells in long-lasting Graves disease. Germline V gene data show CDR1 as MNHNS and CDR2 as SASEGT. Trimming stripped 7 bases from V and 3 bases from J, with 20 bases between. This CDR3 contains 16 residues. CDR3 regions were amplified by Arm-PCR using iRepertoire HTBI primers to build TCR beta libraries. Authors' data handling: Across all samples, more than 60 TRBV segments and roughly 14 TRBJ segments were identified. TCRdb re-called the multiplex PCR reads with MiXCR, one entry per CDR3 protein. TCRdb's processing, not the authors' own work, is the source of the V and J calls. Here the sample spans 600,000 to 850,000 distinct CDR3 sequences, approximately 29% being singletons. Whole-study findings and limits: The study examined only peripheral blood, not thyroid tissue. Relative to newly diagnosed Graves' patients, persistent ones had lower TCR diversity.

Time point: persistent/refractory GD, antithyroid drugs over 5 years with positive TRAb. The TCR library was prepared using RNA isolated from PBMCs. This clonotype was observed a single time. What it binds is not known. The chain uses TRBV6-1 and TRBJ2-3; D gene unclear. The sample was peripheral blood mononuclear cells (PBMCs), taken when the disease was refractory, from a patient treated with antithyroid drugs. This sequence originates from a female donor with Graves disease. The CDR3 is CASTPGRHGGTDTQYF. In DNA form, the CDR3 reads TGTGCCAGCACCCCTGGACGCCACGGTGGAACAGATACGCAGTATTTT.